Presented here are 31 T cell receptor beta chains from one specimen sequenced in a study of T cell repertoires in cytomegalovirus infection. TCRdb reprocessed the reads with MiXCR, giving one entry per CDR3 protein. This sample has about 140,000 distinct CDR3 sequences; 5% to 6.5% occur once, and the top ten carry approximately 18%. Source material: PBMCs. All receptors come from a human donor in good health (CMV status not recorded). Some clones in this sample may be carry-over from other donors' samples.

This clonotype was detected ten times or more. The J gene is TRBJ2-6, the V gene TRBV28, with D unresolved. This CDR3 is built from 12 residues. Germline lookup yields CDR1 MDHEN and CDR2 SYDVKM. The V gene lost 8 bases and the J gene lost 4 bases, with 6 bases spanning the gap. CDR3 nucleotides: TGTGCCAGCTCTCCGGGGGCCAACGTCCTGACTTTC. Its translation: CASSPGANVLTF. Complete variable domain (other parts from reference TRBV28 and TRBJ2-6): DVKVTQSSRYLVKRTGEKVFLECVQDMDHENMFWYRQDPGLGLRLIYFSYDVKMKEKGDIPEGYSVSREKKERFSLILESASTNQTSMYLCASSPGANVLTFGAGSRLTVL.

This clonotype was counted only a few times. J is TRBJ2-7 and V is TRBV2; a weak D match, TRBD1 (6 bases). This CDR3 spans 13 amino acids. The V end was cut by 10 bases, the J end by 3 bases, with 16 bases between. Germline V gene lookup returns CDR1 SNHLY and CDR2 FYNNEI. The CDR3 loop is CANSPGHFYEQYF. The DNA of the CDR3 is TGTGCCAATAGCCCGGGACACTTCTACGAGCAGTACTTC.

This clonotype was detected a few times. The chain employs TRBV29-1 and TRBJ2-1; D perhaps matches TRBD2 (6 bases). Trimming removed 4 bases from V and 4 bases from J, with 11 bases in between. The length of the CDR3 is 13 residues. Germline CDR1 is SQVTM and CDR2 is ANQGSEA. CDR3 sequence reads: CSVGFSGYNEQFF. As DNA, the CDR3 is TGCAGCGTTGGTTTTAGCGGTTACAATGAGCAGTTCTTC.

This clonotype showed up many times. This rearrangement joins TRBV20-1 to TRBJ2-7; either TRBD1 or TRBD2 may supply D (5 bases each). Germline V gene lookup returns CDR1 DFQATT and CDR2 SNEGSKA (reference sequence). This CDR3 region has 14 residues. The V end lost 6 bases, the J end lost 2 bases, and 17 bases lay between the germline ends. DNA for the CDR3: TGCAGTGCGGACGACGGGACGGTTACCTACGAGCAGTACTTC. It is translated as CSADDGTVTYEQYF.

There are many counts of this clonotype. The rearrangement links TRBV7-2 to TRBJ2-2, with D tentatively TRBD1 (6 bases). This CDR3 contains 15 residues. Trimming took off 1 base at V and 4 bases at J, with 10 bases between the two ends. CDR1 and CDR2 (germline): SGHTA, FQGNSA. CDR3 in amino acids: CASSLVQGRTGELFF. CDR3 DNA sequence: TGTGCCAGCAGCTTAGTACAGGGTCGCACCGGGGAGCTGTTTTTT.

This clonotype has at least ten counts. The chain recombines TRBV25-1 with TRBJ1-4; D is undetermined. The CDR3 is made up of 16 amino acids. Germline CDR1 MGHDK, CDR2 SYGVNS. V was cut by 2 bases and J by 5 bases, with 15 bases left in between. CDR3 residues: CASSEQRGSPNEKLFF. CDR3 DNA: TGTGCCAGCAGTGAACAACGTGGGAGCCCCAATGAAAAACTGTTTTTT.

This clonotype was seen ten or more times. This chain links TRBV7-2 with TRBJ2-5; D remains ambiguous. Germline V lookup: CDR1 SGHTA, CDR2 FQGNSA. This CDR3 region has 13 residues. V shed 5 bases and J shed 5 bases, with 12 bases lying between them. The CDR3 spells CASSPRSLETQYF. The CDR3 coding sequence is TGTGCCAGCAGCCCCCGCTCGCTGGAGACCCAGTACTTC.

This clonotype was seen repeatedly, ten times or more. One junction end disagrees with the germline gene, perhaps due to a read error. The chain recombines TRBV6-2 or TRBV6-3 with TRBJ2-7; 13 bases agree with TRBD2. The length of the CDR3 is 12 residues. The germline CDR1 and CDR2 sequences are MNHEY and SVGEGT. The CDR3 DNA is TGTGCCAGCAGGCAAGGACTAGCGGGGGCCTCTTTC. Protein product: CASRQGLAGASF.

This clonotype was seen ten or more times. CDR3 amino acids: CASSYSRPSGGAHEQYF. Here the CDR3 DNA reads TGTGCCAGCAGTTACTCTCGGCCGAGCGGGGGGGCACACGAGCAGTACTTC. V and J are TRBV6-5 and TRBJ2-7; 10 bases line up with TRBD2. In germline, CDR1 is MNHEY, CDR2 SVGAGI. J was trimmed by 5 bases and V by 0 bases; bases with no gene match: 10. The CDR3 is 17 residues long.

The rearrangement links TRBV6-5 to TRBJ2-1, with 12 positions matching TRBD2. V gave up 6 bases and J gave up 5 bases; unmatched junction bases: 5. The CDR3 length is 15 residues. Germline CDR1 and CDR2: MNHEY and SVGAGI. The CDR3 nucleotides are TGTGCCAGCAGATCGACTAGCGGGGGACACAATGAGCAGTTCTTC. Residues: CASRSTSGGHNEQFF.

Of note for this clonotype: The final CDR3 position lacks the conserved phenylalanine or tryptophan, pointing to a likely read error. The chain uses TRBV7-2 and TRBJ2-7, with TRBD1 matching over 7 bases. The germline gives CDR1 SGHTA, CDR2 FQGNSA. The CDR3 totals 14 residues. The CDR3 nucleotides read TGTGCCAGCAGCTTACGACAGGGAACCTACGCGCAGTACTTA. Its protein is CASSLRQGTYAQYL.

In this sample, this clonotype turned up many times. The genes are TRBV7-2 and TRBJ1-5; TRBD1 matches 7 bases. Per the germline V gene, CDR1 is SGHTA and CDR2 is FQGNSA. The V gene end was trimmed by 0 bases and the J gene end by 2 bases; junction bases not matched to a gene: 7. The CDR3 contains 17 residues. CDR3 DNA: TGTGCCAGCAGCTTAGCAGCAGGGGGAAGGGGCAATCAGCCCCAGCATTTT. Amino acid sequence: CASSLAAGGRGNQPQHF.

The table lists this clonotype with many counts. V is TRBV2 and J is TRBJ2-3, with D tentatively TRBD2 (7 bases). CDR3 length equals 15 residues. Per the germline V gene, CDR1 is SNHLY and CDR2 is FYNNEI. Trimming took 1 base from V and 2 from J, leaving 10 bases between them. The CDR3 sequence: CASSEGGGLTDTQYF. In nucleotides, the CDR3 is TGTGCCAGCAGTGAAGGCGGGGGCCTCACAGATACGCAGTATTTT.

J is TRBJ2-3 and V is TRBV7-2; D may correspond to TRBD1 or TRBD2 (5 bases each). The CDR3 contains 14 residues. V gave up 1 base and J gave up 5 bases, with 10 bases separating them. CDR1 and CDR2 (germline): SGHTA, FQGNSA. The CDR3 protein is CASSLDWGRDTQYF. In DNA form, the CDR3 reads TGTGCCAGCAGCTTAGATTGGGGGAGAGATACGCAGTATTTT.

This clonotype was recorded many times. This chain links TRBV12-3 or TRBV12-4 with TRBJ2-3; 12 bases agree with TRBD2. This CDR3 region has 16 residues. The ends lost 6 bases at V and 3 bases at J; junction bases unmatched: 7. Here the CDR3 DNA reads TGTGCCAGCAGATCCGGGACTAGCGGGTTGACAGATACGCAGTATTTT. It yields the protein CASRSGTSGLTDTQYF.

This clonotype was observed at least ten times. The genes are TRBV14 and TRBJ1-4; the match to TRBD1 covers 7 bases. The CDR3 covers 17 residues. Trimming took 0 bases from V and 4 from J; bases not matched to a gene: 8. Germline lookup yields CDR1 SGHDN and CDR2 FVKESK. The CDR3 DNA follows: TGTGCCAGCAGCCAAGACCACAGGGGCAACCTTAATGAAAAACTGTTTTTT. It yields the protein CASSQDHRGNLNEKLFF.

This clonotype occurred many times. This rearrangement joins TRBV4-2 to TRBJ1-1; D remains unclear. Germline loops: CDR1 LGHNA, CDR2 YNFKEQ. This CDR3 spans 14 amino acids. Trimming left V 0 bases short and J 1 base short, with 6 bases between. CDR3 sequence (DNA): TGTGCCAGCAGCCAAGATGTACAGAACACTGAAGCTTTCTTT. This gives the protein CASSQDVQNTEAFF.

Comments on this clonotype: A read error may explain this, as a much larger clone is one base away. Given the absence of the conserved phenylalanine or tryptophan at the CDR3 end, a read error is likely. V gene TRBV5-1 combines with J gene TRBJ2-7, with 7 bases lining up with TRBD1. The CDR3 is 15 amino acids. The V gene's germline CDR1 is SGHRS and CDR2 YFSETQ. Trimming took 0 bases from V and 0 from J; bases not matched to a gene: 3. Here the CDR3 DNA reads TGCGCCAGCAGCTTGGAGGGACAGATCTCCTACGAGCAGTACTAC. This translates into CASSLEGQISYEQYY.

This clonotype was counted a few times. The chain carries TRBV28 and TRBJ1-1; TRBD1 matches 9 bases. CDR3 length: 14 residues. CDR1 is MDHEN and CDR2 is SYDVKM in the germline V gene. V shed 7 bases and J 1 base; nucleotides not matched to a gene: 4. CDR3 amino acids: CASIGTGPNTEAFF. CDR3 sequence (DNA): TGTGCCAGCATTGGGACAGGGCCGAACACTGAAGCTTTCTTT.

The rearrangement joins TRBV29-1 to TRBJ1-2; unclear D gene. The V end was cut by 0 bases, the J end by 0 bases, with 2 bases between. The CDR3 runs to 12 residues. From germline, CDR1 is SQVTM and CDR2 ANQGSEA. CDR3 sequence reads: CSVEEPNYGYTF. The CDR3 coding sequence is TGCAGCGTTGAAGAACCTAACTATGGCTACACCTTC.

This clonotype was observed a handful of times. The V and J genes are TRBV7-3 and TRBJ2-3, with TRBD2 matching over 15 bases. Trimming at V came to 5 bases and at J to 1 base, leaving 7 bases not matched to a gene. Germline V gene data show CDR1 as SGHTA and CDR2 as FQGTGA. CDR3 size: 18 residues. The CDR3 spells CASSPGLAGGGGTDTQYF. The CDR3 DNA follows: TGTGCCAGCAGCCCCGGACTAGCGGGGGGGGGGGGCACAGATACGCAGTATTTT.

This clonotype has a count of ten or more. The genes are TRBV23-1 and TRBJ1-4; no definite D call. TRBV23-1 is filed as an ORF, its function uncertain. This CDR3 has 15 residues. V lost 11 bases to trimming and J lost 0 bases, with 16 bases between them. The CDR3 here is CASSTQDATNEKLFF. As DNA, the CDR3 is TGCGCCTCCTCCACCCAGGATGCAACTAATGAAAAACTGTTTTTT.

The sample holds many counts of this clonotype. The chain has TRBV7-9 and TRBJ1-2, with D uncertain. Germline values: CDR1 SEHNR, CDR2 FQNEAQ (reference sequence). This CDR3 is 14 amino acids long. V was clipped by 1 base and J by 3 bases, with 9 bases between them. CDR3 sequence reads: CASSLDGIDYGYTF. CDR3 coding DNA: TGTGCCAGCAGCTTAGATGGGATTGACTATGGCTACACCTTC.

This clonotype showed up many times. The CDR3 sequence is CASSFTYGYTF. CDR3 sequence (DNA): TGTGCCAGCAGTTTTACCTATGGCTACACCTTC. The chain couples TRBV28 to TRBJ1-2; D unclear. V was cut by 3 bases and J by 4 bases, with 3 bases left in between. The CDR3 extends over 11 amino acids. In germline, CDR1 is MDHEN, CDR2 SYDVKM.

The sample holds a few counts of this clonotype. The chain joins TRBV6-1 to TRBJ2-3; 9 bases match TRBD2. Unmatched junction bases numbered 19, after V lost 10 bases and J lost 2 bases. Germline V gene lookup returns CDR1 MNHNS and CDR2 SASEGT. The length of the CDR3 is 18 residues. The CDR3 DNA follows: TGTGCCAACCCAAGGAGGCTAGCGGGGCCAGAACTCACAGATACGCAGTATTTT. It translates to CANPRRLAGPELTDTQYF.

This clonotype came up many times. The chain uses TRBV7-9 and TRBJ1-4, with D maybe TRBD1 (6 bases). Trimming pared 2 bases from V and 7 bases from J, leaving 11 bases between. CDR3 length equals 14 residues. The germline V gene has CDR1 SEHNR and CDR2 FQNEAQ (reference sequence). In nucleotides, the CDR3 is TGTGCCAGCAGCTTAAGACAGGCCAGTGAAAAACTGTTTTTT. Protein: CASSLRQASEKLFF.

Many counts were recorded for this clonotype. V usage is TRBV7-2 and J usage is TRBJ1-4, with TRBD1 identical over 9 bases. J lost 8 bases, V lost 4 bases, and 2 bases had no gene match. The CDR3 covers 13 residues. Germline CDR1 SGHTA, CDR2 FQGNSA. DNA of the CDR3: TGTGCCAGCAGCTGGGACAGGGCGGAAAAACTGTTTTTT. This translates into CASSWDRAEKLFF.

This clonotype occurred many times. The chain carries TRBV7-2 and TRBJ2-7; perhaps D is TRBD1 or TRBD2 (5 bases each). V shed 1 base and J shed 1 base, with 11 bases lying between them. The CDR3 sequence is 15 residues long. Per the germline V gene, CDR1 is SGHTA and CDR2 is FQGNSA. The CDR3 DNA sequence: TGTGCCAGCAGCTTAGTTTTTGGGGGTTCCTACGAGCAGTACTTC. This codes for CASSLVFGGSYEQYF.

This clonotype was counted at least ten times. The CDR3 region has the DNA TGTGCCAGCAGCTTTGGGGGGGCGGAAGCTTTCTTT. As protein: CASSFGGAEAFF. The genes are TRBV7-8 and TRBJ1-1, with D perhaps matching TRBD1 (6 bases). Deletions cut 3 bases from V and 8 bases from J, with 10 bases between. The germline gives CDR1 SGHVS, CDR2 FQNEAQ. The CDR3 is 12 residues long.

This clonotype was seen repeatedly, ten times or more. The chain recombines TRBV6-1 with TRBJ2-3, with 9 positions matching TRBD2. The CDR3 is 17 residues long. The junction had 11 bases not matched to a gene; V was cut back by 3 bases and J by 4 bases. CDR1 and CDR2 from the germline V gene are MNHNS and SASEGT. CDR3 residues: CASSEKSLGLASDTQYF. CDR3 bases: TGTGCCAGCAGTGAGAAGAGCTTGGGACTAGCATCAGATACGCAGTATTTT.

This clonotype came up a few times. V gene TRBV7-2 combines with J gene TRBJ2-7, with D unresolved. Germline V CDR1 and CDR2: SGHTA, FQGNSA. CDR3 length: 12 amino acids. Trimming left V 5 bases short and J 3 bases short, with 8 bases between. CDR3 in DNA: TGTGCCAGCAGCCGCGCAGGCTACGAGCAGTACTTC. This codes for CASSRAGYEQYF.